The 12 T cell receptor beta chains presented below share a single source sample, sequenced in a study of identical twins. TCRdb independently ran MiXCR on the 5' RACE reads; one entry per CDR3 protein. The sample shows about 240,000 distinct CDR3 sequences, roughly 13% of them seen only once. The same data also contributed to another study, on yellow fever vaccine responses in identical twins.

Material for sequencing was memory (CD45RO+) T cells sorted from blood. The receptors derive from a woman aged 18-30 years in good health.

As regards this clonotype: At one end the junction does not follow the germline gene, possibly because of a read error. The rearrangement joins TRBV3-1 to TRBJ1-3, with D hard to call. The CDR3 covers 13 residues. Germline CDR1 reads LGHDT; CDR2 reads YNNKEL (reference sequence). The CDR3 here is CAISHGPRNTIYF. In nucleotides, the CDR3 is TGTGCCATCAGCCATGGGCCCAGAAACACCATATATTTT.

The chain links TRBV6-1 to TRBJ1-1; D possibly corresponds to TRBD1 (5 bases). The CDR3 consists of 13 residues. Looked up from germline, CDR1 is MNHNS and CDR2 is SASEGT. V dropped 3 bases and J dropped 4 bases, with 9 bases sitting between them. The CDR3 region is CASSDQGGTEAFF. The CDR3 coding sequence is TGTGCCAGCAGTGACCAGGGAGGCACTGAAGCTTTCTTT.

This clonotype was found a few times. The chain carries TRBV2 and TRBJ1-1, with D possibly TRBD1 on 5 matching bases. The V end was cut by 3 bases, the J end by 1 base, with 6 bases between. This CDR3 has 13 residues. Germline assignment: CDR1 SNHLY and CDR2 FYNNEI. The CDR3 protein is CASSDRENTEAFF. The CDR3 DNA is TGTGCCAGCAGTGACAGGGAGAACACTGAAGCTTTCTTT.

This clonotype showed up just a few times. The V and J genes are TRBV3-1 and TRBJ2-5, with TRBD1 matching 8 bases. Germline CDR1 and CDR2: LGHDT and YNNKEL (reference sequence). V shed 2 bases, J shed 8 bases, and the junction held 7 bases outside the gene matches. The CDR3 extends over 14 amino acids. CDR3 protein: CASSQRSQGGTQYF. DNA of the CDR3: TGTGCCAGCAGCCAAAGATCACAGGGGGGAACCCAGTACTTC.

The genes are TRBV27 and TRBJ2-5, with 7 bases identical to TRBD2. The length of the CDR3 is 14 residues. Germline V gene lookup returns CDR1 MNHEY and CDR2 SMNVEV (reference sequence). V dropped 4 bases and J dropped 3; count of bases not matched to a gene: 5. DNA of the CDR3: TGTGCCAGCAGTTCCCCCGGGAGGAAAGAGACCCAGTACTTC. It encodes CASSSPGRKETQYF.

This chain links TRBV6-5 with TRBJ1-1, with TRBD1 matching 7 bases. CDR1 is MNHEY, CDR2 SVGAGI, per germline. This CDR3 spans 11 amino acids. Losses at the gene ends were 6 bases for V and 5 bases for J; bases not matched to a gene: 0. CDR3 sequence (DNA): TGTGCCAGCAGGACAGGGACTGAAGCTTTCTTT. Protein: CASRTGTEAFF.

The chain links TRBV7-8 to TRBJ2-3; D tentatively reads TRBD1 or TRBD2 (5 bases each). This CDR3 contains 16 residues. Germline CDR1 reads SGHVS; CDR2 reads FQNEAQ. V lost 1 base, J lost 4 bases, and 15 bases lay in between. In nucleotides, the CDR3 is TGTGCCAGCAGCTTAGATCCCGGGGCCACCTCAGATACGCAGTATTTT. Residues: CASSLDPGATSDTQYF.

The gene calls are TRBV12-3 or TRBV12-4 and TRBJ2-3, with D unresolved. CDR3 length: 15 amino acids. The V end lost 6 bases, the J end lost 2 bases, and 15 bases lay between the germline ends. CDR3 coding DNA: TGTGCCAGCAGCTCTACAGAGAGCGTCACAGATACGCAGTATTTT. Translating it yields CASSSTESVTDTQYF.

V gene TRBV18 combines with J gene TRBJ2-1, with 9 bases that match TRBD1. The CDR3 runs 14 residues. The V gene's germline CDR1 is KGHSH and CDR2 LQKENI. J was trimmed by 8 bases and V by 2 bases; bases with no gene match: 4. The CDR3 region is CASSPGQGTDEQFF. DNA for the CDR3: TGTGCCAGCTCACCAGGACAGGGGACGGATGAGCAGTTCTTC.

J is TRBJ2-7 and V is TRBV20-1; 8 nucleotides align to TRBD2. J was trimmed by 5 bases and V by 0 bases; bases with no gene match: 9. CDR3 size: 15 residues. CDR1 is DFQATT and CDR2 is SNEGSKA in the germline V gene (reference sequence). CDR3 sequence reads: CSARDGAGEFHEQYF. DNA of the CDR3: TGCAGTGCTAGAGATGGAGCGGGAGAGTTCCACGAGCAGTACTTC.

The chain employs TRBV10-3 and TRBJ1-2; TRBD1 matches 9 bases. Trimming took 4 bases from V and 8 from J; bases not matched to a gene: 5. Germline V CDR1 and CDR2: ENHRY, SYGVKD. The length of the CDR3 is 13 residues. Here the CDR3 reads CAISADRGYGYTF. CDR3 nucleotide sequence: TGTGCCATCAGTGCCGACAGGGGGTACGGCTACACCTTC.

This clonotype was observed a handful of times. The V gene is TRBV2, the J gene TRBJ2-5; D unresolved. Germline V gives CDR1 SNHLY, CDR2 FYNNEI. The CDR3 is 11 residues long. V was clipped by 3 bases and J by 5 bases, with 4 bases between them. CDR3 DNA: TGTGCCAGCAGTGACAGGGAGACCCAGTACTTC. It is translated as CASSDRETQYF.